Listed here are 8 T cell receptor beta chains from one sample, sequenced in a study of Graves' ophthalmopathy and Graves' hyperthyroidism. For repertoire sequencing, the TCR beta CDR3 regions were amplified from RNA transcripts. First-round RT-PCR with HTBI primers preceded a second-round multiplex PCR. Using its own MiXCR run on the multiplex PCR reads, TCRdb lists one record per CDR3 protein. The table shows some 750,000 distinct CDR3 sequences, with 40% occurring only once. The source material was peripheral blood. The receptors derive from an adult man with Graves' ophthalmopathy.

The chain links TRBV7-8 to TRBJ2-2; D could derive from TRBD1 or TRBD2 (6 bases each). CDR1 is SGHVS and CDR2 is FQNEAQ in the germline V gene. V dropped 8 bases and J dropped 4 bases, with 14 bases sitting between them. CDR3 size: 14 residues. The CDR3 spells CASRRGASTGELFF. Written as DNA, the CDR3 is TGTGCCAGCCGAAGGGGGGCAAGCACCGGGGAGCTGTTTTTT.

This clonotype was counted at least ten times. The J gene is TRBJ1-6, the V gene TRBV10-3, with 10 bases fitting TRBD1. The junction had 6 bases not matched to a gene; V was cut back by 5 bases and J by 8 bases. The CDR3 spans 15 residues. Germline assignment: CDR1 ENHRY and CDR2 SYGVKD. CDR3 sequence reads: CAISLTGGLDSPLHF. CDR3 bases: TGTGCCATCAGTCTGACAGGGGGCCTAGATTCACCCCTCCACTTT.

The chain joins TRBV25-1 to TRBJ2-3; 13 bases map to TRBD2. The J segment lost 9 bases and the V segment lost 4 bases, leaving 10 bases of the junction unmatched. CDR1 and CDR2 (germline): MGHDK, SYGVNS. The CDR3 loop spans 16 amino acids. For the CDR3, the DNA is TGTGCCAGCAGTGCCGGACTAGCGGGGGCCCTGGAGACGCAGTATTTT. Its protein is CASSAGLAGALETQYF.

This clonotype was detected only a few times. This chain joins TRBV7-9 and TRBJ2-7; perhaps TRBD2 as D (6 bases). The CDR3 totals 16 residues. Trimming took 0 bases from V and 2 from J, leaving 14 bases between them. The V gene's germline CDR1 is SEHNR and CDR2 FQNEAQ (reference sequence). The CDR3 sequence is CASSLAGGTHAYEQYF. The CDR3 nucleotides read TGTGCCAGCAGCTTAGCCGGCGGGACTCATGCCTACGAGCAGTACTTC.

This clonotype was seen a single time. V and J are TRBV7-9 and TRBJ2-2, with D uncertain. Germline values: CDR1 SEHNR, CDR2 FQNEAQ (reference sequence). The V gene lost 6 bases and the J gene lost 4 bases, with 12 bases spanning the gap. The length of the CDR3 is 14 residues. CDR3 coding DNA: TGTGCCAGCAGGGGTGCCCCGGGCACCGGGGAGCTGTTTTTT. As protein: CASRGAPGTGELFF.

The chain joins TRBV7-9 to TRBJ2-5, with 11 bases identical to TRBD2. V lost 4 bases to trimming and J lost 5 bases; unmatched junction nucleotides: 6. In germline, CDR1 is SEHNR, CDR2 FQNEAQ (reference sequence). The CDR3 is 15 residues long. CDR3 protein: CASSSTSGRYETQYF. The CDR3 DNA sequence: TGTGCCAGCAGCTCAACTAGCGGGAGATACGAGACCCAGTACTTC.

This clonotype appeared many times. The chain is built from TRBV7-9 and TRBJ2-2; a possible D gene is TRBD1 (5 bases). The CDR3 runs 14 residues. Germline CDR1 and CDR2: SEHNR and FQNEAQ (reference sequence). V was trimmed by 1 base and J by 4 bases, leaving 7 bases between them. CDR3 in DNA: TGTGCCAGCAGCTTAGGGGGCGGCACCGGGGAGCTGTTTTTT. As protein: CASSLGGGTGELFF.

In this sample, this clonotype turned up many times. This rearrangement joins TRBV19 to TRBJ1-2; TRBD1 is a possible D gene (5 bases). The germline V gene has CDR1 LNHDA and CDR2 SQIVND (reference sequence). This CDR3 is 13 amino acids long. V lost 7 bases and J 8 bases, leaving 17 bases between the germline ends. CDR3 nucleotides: TGTGCCAGTATAGGAGGGGCGGCATCCGGCTACACCTTC. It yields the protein CASIGGAASGYTF.